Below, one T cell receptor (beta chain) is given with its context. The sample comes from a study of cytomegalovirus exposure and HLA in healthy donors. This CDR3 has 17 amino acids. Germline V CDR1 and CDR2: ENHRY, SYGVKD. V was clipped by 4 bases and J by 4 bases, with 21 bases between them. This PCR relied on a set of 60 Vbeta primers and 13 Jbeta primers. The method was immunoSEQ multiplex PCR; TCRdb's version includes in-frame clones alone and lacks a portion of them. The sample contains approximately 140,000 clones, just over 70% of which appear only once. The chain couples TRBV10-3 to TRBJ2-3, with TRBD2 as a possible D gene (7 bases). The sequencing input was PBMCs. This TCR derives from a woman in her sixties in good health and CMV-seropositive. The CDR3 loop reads CAISGRGGWGASDTQYF. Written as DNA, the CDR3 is TGTGCCATCAGTGGAAGGGGGGGGTGGGGGGCTTCAGATACGCAGTATTTT.